Described below is a single T cell receptor beta chain sequence and its context. This sample stems from a study of CD8+ T cells in alopecia areata. Regarding treatment: oral pan-JAK inhibitor, 5-10 mg twice daily. Extraction of RNA preceded its reverse transcription into cDNA, which served as the sequencing template. Here immunoSEQ multiplex PCR was the method, and the copy in TCRdb shows in-frame clones only, minus some. The table lists fewer than 200,000 clones, about 54% of them singletons. Sample: CD4+ T cells sorted from blood, taken at approximately week 56, from a patient treated with tofacitinib. The receptor comes from a human donor with alopecia areata.

The CDR3 DNA reads as TGTGCCAGTAGTACGCGGACTAGCGGGCGAAACCAAGAGACCCAGTACTTC. Protein product: CASSTRTSGRNQETQYF. This rearrangement joins TRBV19 to TRBJ2-5; 11 nucleotides match TRBD2. J was trimmed by 0 bases and V by 4 bases; bases with no gene match: 7. The germline gives CDR1 LNHDA, CDR2 SQIVND (reference sequence). The CDR3 runs 17 residues.